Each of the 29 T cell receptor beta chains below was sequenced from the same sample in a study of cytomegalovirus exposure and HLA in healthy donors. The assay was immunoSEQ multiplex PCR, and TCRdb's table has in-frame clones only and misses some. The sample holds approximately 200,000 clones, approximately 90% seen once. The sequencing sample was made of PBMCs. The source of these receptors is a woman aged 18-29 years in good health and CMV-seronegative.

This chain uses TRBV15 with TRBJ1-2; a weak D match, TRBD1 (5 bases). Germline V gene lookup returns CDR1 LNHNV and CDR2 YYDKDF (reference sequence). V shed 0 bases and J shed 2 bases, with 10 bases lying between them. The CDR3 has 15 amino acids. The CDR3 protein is CATSRDAGSNYGYTF. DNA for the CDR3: TGTGCCACCAGCAGAGATGCAGGGTCGAACTATGGCTACACCTTC.

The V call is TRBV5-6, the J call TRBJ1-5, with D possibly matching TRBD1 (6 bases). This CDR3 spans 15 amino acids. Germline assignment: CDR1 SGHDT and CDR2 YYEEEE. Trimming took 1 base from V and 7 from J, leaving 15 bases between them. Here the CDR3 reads CASSLNPGVEQPQHF. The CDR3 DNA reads TGTGCCAGCAGCTTGAATCCAGGGGTTGAGCAGCCCCAGCATTTT. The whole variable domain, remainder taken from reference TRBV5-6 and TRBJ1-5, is DAGVTQSPTHLIKTRGQQVTLRCSPKSGHDTVSWYQQALGQGPQFIFQYYEEEERQRGNFPDRFSGHQFPNYSSELNVNALLLGDSALYLCASSLNPGVEQPQHFGDGTRLSIL.

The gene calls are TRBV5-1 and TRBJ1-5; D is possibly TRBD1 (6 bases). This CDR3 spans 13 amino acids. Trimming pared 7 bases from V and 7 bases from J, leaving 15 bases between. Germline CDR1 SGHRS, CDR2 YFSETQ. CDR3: CASSLGGLQPQHF. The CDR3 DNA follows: TGCGCCAGCTCTTTGGGGGGGCTCCAGCCCCAGCATTTT.

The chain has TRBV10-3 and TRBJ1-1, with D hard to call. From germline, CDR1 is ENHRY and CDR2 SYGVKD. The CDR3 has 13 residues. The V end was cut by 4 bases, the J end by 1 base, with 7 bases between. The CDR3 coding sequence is TGTGCCATCAGTGGTTGGAGGAACACTGAAGCTTTCTTT. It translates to CAISGWRNTEAFF.

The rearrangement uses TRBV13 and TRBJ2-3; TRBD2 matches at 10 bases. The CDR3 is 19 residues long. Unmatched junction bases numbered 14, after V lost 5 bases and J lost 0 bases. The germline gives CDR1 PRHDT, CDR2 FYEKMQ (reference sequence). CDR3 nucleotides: TGTGCCAGCAGCCCACTCGGGACTAGCGCCTTTGCTAGCACAGATACGCAGTATTTT. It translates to CASSPLGTSAFASTDTQYF.

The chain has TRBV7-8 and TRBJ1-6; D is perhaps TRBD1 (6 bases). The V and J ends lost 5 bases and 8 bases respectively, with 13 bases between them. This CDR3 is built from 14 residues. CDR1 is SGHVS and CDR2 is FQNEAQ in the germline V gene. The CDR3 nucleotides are TGTGCCAGCAGCCCCCCTGGGGGCTATTCACCCCTCCACTTT. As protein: CASSPPGGYSPLHF.

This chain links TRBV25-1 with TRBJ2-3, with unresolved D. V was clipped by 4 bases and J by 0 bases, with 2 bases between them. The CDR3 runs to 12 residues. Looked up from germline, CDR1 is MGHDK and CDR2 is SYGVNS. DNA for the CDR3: TGTGCCAGCAGTGCTAGCACAGATACGCAGTATTTT. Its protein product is CASSASTDTQYF.

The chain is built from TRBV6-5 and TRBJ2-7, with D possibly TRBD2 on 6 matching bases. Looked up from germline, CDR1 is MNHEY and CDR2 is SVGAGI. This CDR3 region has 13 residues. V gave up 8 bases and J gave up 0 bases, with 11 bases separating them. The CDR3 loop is CASGREHSYEQYF. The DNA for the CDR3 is TGTGCCAGCGGGCGGGAACACTCCTACGAGCAGTACTTC.

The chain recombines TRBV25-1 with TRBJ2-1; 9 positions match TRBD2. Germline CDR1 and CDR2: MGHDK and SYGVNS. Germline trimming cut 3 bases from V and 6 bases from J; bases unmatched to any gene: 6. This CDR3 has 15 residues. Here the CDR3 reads CASSERGGLGNEQFF. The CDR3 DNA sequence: TGTGCCAGCAGTGAGCGGGGGGGGTTGGGCAATGAGCAGTTCTTC. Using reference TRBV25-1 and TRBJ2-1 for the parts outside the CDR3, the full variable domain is EADIYQTPRYLVIGTGKKITLECSQTMGHDKMYWYQQDPGMELHLIHYSYGVNSTEKGDLSSESTVSRIRTEHFPLTLESARPSHTSQYLCASSERGGLGNEQFFGPGTRLTVL.

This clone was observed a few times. CDR3 sequence: CASSLQGVNSPLHF. CDR3 DNA: TGTGCCAGCAGTCTACAGGGGGTGAATTCACCCCTCCACTTT. The rearrangement links TRBV6-5 to TRBJ1-6, with TRBD1 matching over 8 bases. This CDR3 spans 14 amino acids. V trimming: 5 bases; J trimming: 7 bases; junction bases outside the gene matches: 4. Germline V CDR1 and CDR2: MNHEY, SVGAGI.

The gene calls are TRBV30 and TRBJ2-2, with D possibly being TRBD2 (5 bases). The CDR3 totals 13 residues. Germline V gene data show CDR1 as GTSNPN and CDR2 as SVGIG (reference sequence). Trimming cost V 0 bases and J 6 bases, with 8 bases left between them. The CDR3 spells CAWSVGRAGELFF. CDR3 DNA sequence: TGTGCCTGGAGTGTAGGGCGGGCCGGGGAGCTGTTTTTT.

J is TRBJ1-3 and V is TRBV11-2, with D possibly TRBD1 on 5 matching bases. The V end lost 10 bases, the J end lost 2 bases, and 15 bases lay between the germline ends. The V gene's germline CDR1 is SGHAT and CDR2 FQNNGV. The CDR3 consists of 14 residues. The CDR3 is CATQGGFAGNTIYF. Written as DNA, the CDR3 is TGTGCCACCCAGGGTGGTTTTGCTGGAAACACCATATATTTT.

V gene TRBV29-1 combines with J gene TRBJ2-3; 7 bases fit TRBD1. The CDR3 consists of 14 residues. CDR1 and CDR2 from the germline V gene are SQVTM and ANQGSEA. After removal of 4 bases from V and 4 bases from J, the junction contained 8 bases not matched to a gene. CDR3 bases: TGCAGCGTTGTTGGACAGGCCGGGGCAGATACGCAGTATTTT. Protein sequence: CSVVGQAGADTQYF.

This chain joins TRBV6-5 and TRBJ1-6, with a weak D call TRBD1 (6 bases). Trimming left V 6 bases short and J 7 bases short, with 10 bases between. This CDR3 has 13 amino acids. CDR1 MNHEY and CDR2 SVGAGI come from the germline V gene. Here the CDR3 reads CASRWDKNSPLHF. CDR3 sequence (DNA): TGTGCCAGCAGGTGGGACAAGAATTCACCCCTCCACTTT.

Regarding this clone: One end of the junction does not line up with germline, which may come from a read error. CDR3 protein: CASTLGQGRLEQYF. CDR3 DNA sequence: TGTGCCAGCACCTTGGGACAGGGGCGGTTGGAGCAGTACTTC. V and J are TRBV5-6 and TRBJ2-7, with 10 bases aligning to TRBD1. This CDR3 spans 14 amino acids. Germline V gene lookup returns CDR1 SGHDT and CDR2 YYEEEE.

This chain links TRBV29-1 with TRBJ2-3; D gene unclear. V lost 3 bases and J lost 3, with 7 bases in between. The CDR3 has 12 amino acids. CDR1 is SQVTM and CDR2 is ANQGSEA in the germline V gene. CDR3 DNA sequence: TGCAGCGTTGATGCGATAACAGATACGCAGTATTTT. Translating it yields CSVDAITDTQYF.

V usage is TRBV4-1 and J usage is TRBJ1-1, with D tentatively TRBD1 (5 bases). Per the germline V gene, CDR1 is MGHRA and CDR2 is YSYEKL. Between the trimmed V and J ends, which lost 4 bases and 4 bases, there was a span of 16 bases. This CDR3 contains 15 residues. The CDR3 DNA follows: TGCGCCAGCAGCCGGGAGGACTACGGGGCCACTGAAGCTTTCTTT. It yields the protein CASSREDYGATEAFF.

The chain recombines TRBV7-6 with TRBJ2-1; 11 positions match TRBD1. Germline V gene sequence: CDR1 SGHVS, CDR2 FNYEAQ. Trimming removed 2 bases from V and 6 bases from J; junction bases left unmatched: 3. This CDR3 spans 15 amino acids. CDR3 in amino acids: CASSLPGQGGNEQFF. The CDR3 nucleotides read TGTGCCAGCAGCTTACCGGGACAGGGGGGCAATGAGCAGTTCTTC. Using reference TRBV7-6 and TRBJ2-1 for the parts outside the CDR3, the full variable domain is GAGVSQSPRYKVTKRGQDVALRCDPISGHVSLYWYRQALGQGPEFLTYFNYEAQQDKSGLPNDRFSAERPEGSISTLTIQRTEQRDSAMYRCASSLPGQGGNEQFFGPGTRLTVL.

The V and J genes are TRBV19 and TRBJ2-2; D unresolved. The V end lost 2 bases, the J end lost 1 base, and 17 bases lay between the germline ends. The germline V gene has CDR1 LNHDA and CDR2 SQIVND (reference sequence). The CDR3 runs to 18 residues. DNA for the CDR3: TGTGCCAGTAGTATACCCGGCCGCGGTGACGGGAACACCGGGGAGCTGTTTTTT. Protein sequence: CASSIPGRGDGNTGELFF.

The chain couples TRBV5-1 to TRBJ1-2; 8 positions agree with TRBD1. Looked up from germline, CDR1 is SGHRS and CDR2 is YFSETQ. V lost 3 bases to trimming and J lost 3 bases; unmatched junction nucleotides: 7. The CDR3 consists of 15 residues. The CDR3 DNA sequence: TGCGCCAGCAGCTCGGACAGGGACCGATACTATGGCTACACCTTC. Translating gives CASSSDRDRYYGYTF.

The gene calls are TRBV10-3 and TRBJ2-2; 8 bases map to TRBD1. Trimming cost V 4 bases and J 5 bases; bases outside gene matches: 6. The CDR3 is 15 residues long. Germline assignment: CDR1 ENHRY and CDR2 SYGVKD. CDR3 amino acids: CAISARQGTTGELFF. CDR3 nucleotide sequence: TGTGCCATCAGTGCCCGACAGGGGACGACCGGGGAGCTGTTTTTT.

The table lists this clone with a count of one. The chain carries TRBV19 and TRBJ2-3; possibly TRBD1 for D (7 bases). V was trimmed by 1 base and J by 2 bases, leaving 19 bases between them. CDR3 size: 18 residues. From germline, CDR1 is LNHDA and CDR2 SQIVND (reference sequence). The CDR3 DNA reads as TGTGCCAGTAGTATAGCCTTCGGGGGCAGGGGGGTCACAGATACGCAGTATTTT. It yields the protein CASSIAFGGRGVTDTQYF.

CDR3 region: CAWTPYRNSGNTIYF. The CDR3 DNA is TGTGCCTGGACTCCCTATCGTAACTCTGGAAACACCATATATTTT. This chain links TRBV30 with TRBJ1-3; no clear D gene. Germline-derived CDR1 and CDR2 are GTSNPN and SVGIG (reference sequence). The CDR3 length is 15 residues. V lost 4 bases, J lost 0 bases, and 13 bases lay in between.

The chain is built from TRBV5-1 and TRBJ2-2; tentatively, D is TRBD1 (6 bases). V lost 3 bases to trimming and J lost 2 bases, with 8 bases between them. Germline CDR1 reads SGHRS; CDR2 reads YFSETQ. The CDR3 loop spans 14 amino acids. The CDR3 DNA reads TGCGCCAGCAGCTCGGACAGAAACACCGGGGAGCTGTTTTTT. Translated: CASSSDRNTGELFF.

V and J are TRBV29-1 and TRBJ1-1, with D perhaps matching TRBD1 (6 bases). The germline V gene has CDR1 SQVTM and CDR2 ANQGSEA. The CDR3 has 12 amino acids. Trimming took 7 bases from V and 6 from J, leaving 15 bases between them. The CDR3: CSDPGTGSEAFF. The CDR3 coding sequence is TGCAGCGACCCTGGTACAGGGTCTGAAGCTTTCTTT.

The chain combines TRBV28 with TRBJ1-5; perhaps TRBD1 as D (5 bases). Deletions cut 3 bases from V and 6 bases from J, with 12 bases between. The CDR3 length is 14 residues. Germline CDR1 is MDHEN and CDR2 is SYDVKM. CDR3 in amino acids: CASSFSGFRQPQHF. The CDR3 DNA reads TGTGCCAGCAGTTTCTCAGGGTTCCGTCAGCCCCAGCATTTT.

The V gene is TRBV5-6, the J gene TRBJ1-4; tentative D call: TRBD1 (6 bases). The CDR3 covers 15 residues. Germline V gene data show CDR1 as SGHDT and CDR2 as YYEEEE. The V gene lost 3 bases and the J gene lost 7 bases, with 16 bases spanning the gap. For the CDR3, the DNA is TGTGCCAGCAGCTCCGGCGGGGGGCTTGGTGAAAAACTGTTTTTT. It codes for CASSSGGGLGEKLFF.

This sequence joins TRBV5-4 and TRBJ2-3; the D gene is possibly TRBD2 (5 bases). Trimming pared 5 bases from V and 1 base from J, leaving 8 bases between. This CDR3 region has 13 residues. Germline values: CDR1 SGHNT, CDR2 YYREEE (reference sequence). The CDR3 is CASRLRGTDTQYF. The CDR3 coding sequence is TGTGCCAGCAGGCTGCGGGGCACAGATACGCAGTATTTT.

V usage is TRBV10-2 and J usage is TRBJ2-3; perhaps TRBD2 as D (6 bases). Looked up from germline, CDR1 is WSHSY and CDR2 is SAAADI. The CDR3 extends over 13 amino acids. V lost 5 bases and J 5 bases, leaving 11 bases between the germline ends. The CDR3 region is CASSYGSGDTQYF. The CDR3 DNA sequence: TGCGCCAGCAGTTACGGGAGCGGAGATACGCAGTATTTT.